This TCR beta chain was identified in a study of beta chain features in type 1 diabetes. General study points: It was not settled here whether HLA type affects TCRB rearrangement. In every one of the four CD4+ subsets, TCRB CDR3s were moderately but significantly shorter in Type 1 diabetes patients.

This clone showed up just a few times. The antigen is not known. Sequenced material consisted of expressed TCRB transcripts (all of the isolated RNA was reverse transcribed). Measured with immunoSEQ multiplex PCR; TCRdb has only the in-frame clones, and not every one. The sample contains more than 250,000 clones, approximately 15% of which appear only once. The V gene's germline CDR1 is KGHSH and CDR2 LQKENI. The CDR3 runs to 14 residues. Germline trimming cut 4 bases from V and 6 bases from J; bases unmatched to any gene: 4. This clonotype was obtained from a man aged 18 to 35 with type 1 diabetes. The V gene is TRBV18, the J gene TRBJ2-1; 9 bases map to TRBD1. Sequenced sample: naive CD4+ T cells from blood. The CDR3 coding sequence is TGTGCCAGCTCACTACCGACAGGGGGCAATGAGCAGTTCTTC. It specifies CASSLPTGGNEQFF.